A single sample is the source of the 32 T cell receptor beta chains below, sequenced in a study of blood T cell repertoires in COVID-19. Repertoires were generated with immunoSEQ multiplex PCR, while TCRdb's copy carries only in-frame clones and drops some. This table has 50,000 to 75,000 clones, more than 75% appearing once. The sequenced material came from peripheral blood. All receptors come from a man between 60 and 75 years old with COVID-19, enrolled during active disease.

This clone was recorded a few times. CDR3: CASWGPDRGYTEAFF. DNA of the CDR3: TGTGCCTCCTGGGGGCCCGACAGGGGCTACACTGAAGCTTTCTTT. The rearrangement uses TRBV10-3 and TRBJ1-1; 8 bases are a match to TRBD1. Per germline, CDR1 ENHRY and CDR2 SYGVKD. This CDR3 has 15 amino acids. The V and J ends lost 11 bases and 3 bases, in that order; junction bases with no gene match: 14.

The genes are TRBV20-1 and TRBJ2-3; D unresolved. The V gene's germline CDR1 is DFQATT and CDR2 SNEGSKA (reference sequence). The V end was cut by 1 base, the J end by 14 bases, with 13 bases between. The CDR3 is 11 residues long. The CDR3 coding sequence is TGCAGTGCTAGAGGCCTAGTCCAGCTGTATTTT. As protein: CSARGLVQLYF.

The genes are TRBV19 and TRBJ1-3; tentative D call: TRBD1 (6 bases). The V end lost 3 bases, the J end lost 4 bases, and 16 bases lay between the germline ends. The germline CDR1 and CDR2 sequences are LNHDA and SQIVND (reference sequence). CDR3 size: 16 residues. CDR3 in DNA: TGTGCCAGTAGTATCTCTGTGACAGGCGTAGGAAACACCATATATTTT. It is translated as CASSISVTGVGNTIYF.

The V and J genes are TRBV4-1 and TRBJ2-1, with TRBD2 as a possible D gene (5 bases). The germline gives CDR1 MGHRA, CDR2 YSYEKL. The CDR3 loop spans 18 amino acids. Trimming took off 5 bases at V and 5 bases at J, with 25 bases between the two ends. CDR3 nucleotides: TGCGCCAGCAGCTCACCTTTAAGAGGGCGAATTCGCCACAATGAGCAGTTCTTC. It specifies CASSSPLRGRIRHNEQFF.

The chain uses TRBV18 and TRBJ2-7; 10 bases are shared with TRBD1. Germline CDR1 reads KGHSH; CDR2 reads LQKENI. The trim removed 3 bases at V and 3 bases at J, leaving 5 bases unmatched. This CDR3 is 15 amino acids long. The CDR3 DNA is TGTGCCAGCTCACCGGGACAGGGGAGCCTCTACGAGCAGTACTTC. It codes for CASSPGQGSLYEQYF.

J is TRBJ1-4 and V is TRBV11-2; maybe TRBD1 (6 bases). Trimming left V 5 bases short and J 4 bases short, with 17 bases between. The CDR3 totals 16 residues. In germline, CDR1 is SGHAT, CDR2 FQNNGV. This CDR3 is CASSHGRGAGNEKLFF. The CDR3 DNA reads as TGTGCCAGCAGCCACGGACGGGGGGCTGGTAATGAAAAACTGTTTTTT. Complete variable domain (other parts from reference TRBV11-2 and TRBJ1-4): EAGVAQSPRYKIIEKRQSVAFWCNPISGHATLYWYQQILGQGPKLLIQFQNNGVVDDSQLPKDRFSAERLKGVDSTLKIQPAKLEDSAVYLCASSHGRGAGNEKLFFGSGTQLSVL.

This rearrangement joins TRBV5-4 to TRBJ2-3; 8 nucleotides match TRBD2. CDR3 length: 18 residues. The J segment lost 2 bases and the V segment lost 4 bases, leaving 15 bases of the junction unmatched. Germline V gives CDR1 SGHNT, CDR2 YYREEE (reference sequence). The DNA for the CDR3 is TGTGCCAGCAGCGCCAAAGGCGGGCGGGGGGCCTACACAGATACGCAGTATTTT. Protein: CASSAKGGRGAYTDTQYF.

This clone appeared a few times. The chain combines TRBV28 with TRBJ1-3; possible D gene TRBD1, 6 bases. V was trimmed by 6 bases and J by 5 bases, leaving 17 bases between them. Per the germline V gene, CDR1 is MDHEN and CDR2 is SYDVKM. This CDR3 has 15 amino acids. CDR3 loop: CASRDLGQGRNTIYF. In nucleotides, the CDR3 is TGTGCCAGCAGGGATTTGGGGCAGGGGAGAAACACCATATATTTT.

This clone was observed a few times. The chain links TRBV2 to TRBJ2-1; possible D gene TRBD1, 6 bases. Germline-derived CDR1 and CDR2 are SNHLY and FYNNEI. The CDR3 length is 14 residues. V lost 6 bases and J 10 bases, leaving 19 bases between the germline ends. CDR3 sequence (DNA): TGTGCCAGCAGGGTGACAGGCCCCACGGGGGAGCAGTTCTTC. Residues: CASRVTGPTGEQFF.

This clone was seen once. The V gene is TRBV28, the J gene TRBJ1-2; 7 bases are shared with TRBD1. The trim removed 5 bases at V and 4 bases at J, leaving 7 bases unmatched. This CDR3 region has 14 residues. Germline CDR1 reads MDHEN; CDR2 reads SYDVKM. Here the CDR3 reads CASSIGTEFYGYTF. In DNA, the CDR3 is TGTGCCAGCAGTATAGGGACAGAATTCTATGGCTACACCTTC.

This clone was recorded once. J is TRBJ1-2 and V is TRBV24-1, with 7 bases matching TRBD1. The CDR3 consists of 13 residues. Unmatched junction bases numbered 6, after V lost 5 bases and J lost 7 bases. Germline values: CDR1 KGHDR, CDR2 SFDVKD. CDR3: CATSADRATGYTF. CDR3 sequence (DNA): TGTGCCACCAGTGCCGACAGGGCAACTGGCTACACCTTC.

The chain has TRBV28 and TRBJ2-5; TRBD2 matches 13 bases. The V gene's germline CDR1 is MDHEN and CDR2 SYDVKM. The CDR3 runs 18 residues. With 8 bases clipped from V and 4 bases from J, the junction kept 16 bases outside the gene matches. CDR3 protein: CASERVGLAGETRETQYF. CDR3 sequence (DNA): TGTGCCAGCGAAAGAGTTGGACTAGCGGGGGAAACGAGAGAGACCCAGTACTTC.

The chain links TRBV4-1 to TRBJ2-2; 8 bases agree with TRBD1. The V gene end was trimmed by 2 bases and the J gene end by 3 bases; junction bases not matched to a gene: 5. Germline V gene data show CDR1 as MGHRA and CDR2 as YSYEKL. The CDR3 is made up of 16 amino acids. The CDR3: CASSQWTGLDTGELFF. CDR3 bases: TGCGCCAGCAGCCAATGGACAGGGTTGGACACCGGGGAGCTGTTTTTT.

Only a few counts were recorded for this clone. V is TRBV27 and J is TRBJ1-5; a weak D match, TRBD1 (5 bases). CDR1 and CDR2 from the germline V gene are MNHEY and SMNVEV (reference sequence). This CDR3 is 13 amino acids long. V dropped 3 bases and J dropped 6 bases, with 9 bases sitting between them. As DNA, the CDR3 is TGTGCCAGCAGTTTTTCGGGGGTTCAGCCCCAGCATTTT. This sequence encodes CASSFSGVQPQHF.

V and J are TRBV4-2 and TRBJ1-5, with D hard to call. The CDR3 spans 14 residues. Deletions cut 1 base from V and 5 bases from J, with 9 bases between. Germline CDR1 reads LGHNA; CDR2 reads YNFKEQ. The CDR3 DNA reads TGTGCCAGCAGCCAAGCGGTCGGGGATCAGCCCCAGCATTTT. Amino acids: CASSQAVGDQPQHF.

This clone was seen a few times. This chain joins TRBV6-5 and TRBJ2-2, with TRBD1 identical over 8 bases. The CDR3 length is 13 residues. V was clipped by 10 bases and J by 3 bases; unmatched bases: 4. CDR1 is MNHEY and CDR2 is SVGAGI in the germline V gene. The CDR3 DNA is TGTGCCAAAAAGGACAGGGACACCGGGGAGCTGTTTTTT. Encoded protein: CAKKDRDTGELFF.

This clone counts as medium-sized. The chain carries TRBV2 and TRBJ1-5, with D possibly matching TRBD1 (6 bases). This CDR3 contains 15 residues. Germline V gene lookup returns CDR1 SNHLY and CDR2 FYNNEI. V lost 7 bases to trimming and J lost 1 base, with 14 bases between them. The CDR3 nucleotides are TGTGCCAGCACTAAAAAACAGGGAAGCAATCAGCCCCAGCATTTT. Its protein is CASTKKQGSNQPQHF.

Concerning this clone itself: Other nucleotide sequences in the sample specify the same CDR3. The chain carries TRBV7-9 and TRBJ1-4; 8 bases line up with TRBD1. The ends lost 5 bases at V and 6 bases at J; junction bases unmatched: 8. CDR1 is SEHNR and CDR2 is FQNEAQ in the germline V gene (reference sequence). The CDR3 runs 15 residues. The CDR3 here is CASSPRTGRDEKLFF. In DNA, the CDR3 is TGTGCCAGCAGCCCCCGGACAGGGAGGGATGAAAAACTGTTTTTT.

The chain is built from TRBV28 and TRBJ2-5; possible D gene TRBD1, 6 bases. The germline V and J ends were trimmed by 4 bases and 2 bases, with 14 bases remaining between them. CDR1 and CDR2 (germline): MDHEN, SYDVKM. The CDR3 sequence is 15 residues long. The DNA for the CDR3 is TGTGCCAGCAGTTCCTCCGGGACAAGACAAGAGACCCAGTACTTC. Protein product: CASSSSGTRQETQYF.

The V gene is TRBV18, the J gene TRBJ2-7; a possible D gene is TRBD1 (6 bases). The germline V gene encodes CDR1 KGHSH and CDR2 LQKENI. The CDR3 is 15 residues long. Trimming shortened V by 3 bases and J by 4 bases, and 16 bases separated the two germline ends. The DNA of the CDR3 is TGTGCCAGCTCACCCCGACAGGTCGGGCCTTACGAGCAGTACTTC. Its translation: CASSPRQVGPYEQYF.

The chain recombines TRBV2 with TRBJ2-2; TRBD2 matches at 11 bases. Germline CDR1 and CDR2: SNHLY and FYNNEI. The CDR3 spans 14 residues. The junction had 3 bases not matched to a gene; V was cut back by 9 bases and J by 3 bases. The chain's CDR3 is CASILAGDTGELFF. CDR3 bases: TGTGCCAGTATACTAGCGGGGGACACCGGGGAGCTGTTTTTT.

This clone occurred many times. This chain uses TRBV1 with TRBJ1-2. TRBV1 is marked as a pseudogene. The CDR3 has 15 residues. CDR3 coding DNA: TGCACCAGCAGCCAAGAGACGGGAGGGGACTATGGCTACACCTTC. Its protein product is CTSSQETGGDYGYTF.

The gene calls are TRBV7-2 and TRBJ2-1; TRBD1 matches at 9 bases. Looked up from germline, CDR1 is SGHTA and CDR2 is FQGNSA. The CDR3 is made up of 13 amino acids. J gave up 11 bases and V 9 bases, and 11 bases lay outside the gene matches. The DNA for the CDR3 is TGTGCCAGGACCGGGACAGGGAGGAGGAAGCAGTTCTTC. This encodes CARTGTGRRKQFF.

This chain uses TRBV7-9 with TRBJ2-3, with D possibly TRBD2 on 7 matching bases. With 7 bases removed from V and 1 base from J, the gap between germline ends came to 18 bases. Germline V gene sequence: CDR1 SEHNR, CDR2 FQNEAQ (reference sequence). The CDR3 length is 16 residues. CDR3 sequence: CASNARGGGGTDTQYF. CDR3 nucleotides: TGTGCCAGCAACGCGCGTGGGGGGGGCGGCACAGATACGCAGTATTTT.

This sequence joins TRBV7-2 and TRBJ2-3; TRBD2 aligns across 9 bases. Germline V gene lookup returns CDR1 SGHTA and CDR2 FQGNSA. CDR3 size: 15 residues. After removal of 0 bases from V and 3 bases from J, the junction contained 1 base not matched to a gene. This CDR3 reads CASSLAAGGTDTQYF. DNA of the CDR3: TGTGCCAGCAGCTTAGCAGCGGGGGGAACAGATACGCAGTATTTT.

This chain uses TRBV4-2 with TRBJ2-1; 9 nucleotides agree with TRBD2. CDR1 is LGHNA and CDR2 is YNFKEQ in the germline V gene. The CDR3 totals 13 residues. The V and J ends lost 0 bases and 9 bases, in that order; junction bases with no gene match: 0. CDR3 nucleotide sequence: TGTGCCAGCAGCCAAGAAGCGGGAGGTGAGCAGTTCTTC. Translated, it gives CASSQEAGGEQFF.

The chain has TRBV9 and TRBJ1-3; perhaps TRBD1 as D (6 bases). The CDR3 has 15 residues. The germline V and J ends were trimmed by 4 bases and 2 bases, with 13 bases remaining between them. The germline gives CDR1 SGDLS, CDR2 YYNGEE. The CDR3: CASSIGGTPGNTIYF. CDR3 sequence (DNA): TGTGCCAGCAGCATAGGGGGGACTCCTGGAAACACCATATATTTT.

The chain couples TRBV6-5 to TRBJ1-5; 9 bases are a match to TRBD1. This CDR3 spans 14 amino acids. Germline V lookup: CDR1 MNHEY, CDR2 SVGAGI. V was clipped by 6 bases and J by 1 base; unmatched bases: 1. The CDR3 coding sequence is TGTGCCAGCAGGGGGACAGGGAGCAATCAGCCCCAGCATTTT. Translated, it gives CASRGTGSNQPQHF.

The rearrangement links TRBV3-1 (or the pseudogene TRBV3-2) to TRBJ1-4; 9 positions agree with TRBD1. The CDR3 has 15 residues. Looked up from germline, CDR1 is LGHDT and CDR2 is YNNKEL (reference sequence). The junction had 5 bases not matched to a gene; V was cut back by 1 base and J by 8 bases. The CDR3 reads CASSQGRTGEEKLFF. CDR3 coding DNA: TGTGCCAGCAGCCAAGGGAGGACAGGGGAGGAAAAACTGTTTTTT.

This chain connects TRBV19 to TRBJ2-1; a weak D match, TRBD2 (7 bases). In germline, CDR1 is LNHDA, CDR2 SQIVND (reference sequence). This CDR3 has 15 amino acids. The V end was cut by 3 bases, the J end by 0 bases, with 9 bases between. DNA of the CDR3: TGTGCCAGTAGTATGAGGGGGGGCTCCTACAATGAGCAGTTCTTC. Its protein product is CASSMRGGSYNEQFF. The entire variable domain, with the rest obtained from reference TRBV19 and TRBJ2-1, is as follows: DGGITQSPKYLFRKEGQNVTLSCEQNLNHDAMYWYRQDPGQGLRLIYYSQIVNDFQKGDIAEGYSVSREKKESFPLTVTSAQKNPTAFYLCASSMRGGSYNEQFFGPGTRLTVL.

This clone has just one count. The DNA for the CDR3 is TGTGCCACCAGTGATACAGGGGATCGGGGTACGCAGTATTTT. Protein product: CATSDTGDRGTQYF. The rearrangement joins TRBV24-1 to TRBJ2-3, with TRBD1 identical over 7 bases. Germline V CDR1 and CDR2: KGHDR, SFDVKD. This CDR3 has 14 residues. V was clipped by 3 bases and J by 8 bases; unmatched bases: 7.

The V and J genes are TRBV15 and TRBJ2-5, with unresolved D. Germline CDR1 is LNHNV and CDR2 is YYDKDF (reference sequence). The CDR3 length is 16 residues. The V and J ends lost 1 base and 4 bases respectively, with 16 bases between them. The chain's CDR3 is CATSRGTAATGETQYF. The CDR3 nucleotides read TGTGCCACCAGCAGAGGAACGGCGGCCACTGGAGAGACCCAGTACTTC.